The clone carrying this TCR beta chain was recorded a few times. Its matching antigen is unknown. Unique molecular identifiers tagged every individual TCR cDNA molecule. TCRdb called the 5' RACE reads again in MiXCR, with one record for every CDR3 protein. Among about 40,000 distinct CDR3 sequences listed, roughly 5.2% were seen once. Deletions cut 4 bases from V and 4 bases from J, with 10 bases between. The length of the CDR3 is 13 residues. Germline values: CDR1 SNHLY, CDR2 FYNNEI. The sample originates from a study of spatial heterogeneity in lung cancer. Overall study results and limits: Ubiquitous expanded tumor TCRs were seen in blood more at resection than at follow-up.

The sample's time point: sample taken at primary tumor resection. This TCR came from a female donor with early-stage non-small cell lung cancer. This sample comprised PBMCs, obtained at surgery. The chain joins TRBV2 to TRBJ1-2; D gene unclear. CDR3: CASSGIKGYGYTF. The CDR3 region has the DNA TGTGCCAGCAGTGGTATTAAGGGCTATGGCTACACCTTC.